This T cell receptor beta chain was obtained from a study of T-cell memory formation after mild COVID-19. Regarding the study as a whole: The appearance of some responding clones in pre-infection memory suggested that cross-reactive memory joined. Clones that contracted clustered mainly in CM and EM if CD4+ and in EMRA if CD8+. CD4/CD8 balance characterized clones contracting day 15 to 85, and CD4+ skew characterized later expanders.

This clonotype has a count of ten or more. The antigen is undetermined. With V trimmed by 5 bases and J by 7 bases, 8 bases remained unmatched. Germline CDR1 MNHNY, CDR2 SVGAGI (reference sequence). This CDR3 is built from 13 residues. Each CDR3 protein gets one entry after TCRdb re-called the 5' RACE reads with MiXCR. The table shows roughly 300,000 distinct CDR3 sequences, with 7.5% to 9.5% occurring only once. Sequenced material: PBMCs or a T cell subset sorted from them (not recorded which). V usage is TRBV6-6 and J usage is TRBJ2-7; TRBD1 matches at 7 bases. This clonotype was obtained from a man between 18 and 29 years old who had mild COVID-19 (a few samples of this study predate the infection). Cell type and time point are not known. CDR3 sequence: CASSHGTALEQYF. The CDR3 coding sequence is TGTGCCAGCAGTCACGGGACAGCCTTGGAGCAGTACTTC.